Listed here are 32 T cell receptor beta chains from one sample, sequenced in a study of cytomegalovirus exposure and HLA in healthy donors listed by TCRdb under 2017. Library prep was done by the immunoSEQ multiplex PCR assay. For the multiplex PCR, a mixture combining 60 forward primers for TCR Vbeta segments and 13 reverse primers for TCR Jbeta segments was used. In TCRdb, the immuneACCESS table is reduced to in-frame sequences with V and J assigned. These tables do not hold every clone; where another copy was compared, an unresolved V gene accounts for under half, and the others remain unexplained. Recorded for this sample are some 150,000 clones; less than 65% of them occurred a single time. The ten largest clones take up about 3% of the sample. Material: PBMCs. Source of these receptors: a woman in her 30s in good health and CMV-seropositive.

The rearrangement joins TRBV29-1 to TRBJ2-5; 14 bases are shared with TRBD2. The length of the CDR3 is 17 residues. V gave up 3 bases and J gave up 1 base; unmatched junction bases: 7. CDR1 is SQVTM, CDR2 ANQGSEA, per germline. CDR3 loop: CSVEVLTSGGGQETQYF. The DNA of the CDR3 is TGCAGCGTTGAGGTCTTGACTAGCGGGGGGGGCCAAGAGACCCAGTACTTC.

The rearrangement links TRBV27 to TRBJ1-1, with TRBD1 matching 9 bases. With 2 bases clipped from V and 1 base from J, the junction kept 5 bases outside the gene matches. CDR3 length: 16 amino acids. CDR1 is MNHEY, CDR2 SMNVEV, per germline (reference sequence). The CDR3 DNA is TGTGCCAGCAGTTTACTACCGGGACAGGGGAACACTGAAGCTTTCTTT. Its translation: CASSLLPGQGNTEAFF.

The table lists this clone with a few counts. This sequence joins TRBV5-4 and TRBJ2-7, with D possibly being TRBD1 (6 bases). Germline CDR1 reads SGHNT; CDR2 reads YYREEE (reference sequence). Trimming removed 5 bases at V and 7 bases at J, with 19 bases between. This CDR3 region has 14 residues. The CDR3 loop is CASSTRQDFWEQYF. Here the CDR3 DNA reads TGTGCCAGCAGTACTCGACAGGATTTTTGGGAGCAGTACTTC.

The genes are TRBV6-5 and TRBJ2-7; 7 bases agree with TRBD1. The CDR3 runs to 15 residues. The germline CDR1 and CDR2 sequences are MNHEY and SVGAGI. Unmatched junction bases numbered 5, after V lost 3 bases and J lost 0 bases. Here the CDR3 reads CASSYIAGGSYEQYF. The CDR3 DNA sequence: TGTGCCAGCAGTTATATAGCAGGGGGCTCCTACGAGCAGTACTTC.

The genes are TRBV11-3 and TRBJ2-2; TRBD2 matches 9 bases. V gave up 5 bases and J gave up 2 bases; unmatched junction bases: 6. The CDR3 extends over 16 amino acids. Germline values: CDR1 SGHNT, CDR2 YENEEA. CDR3 amino acids: CASSPGLARNTGELFF. The DNA for the CDR3 is TGTGCCAGCAGCCCAGGACTAGCGCGAAACACCGGGGAGCTGTTTTTT.

V usage is TRBV5-1 and J usage is TRBJ2-5, with 7 bases identical to TRBD2. The CDR3 runs 16 residues. V dropped 5 bases and J dropped 2; count of bases not matched to a gene: 12. Germline V lookup: CDR1 SGHRS, CDR2 YFSETQ. The DNA for the CDR3 is TGCGCCAGCAGAACGACGGCTAGCGGAGTTCAAGAGACCCAGTACTTC. It translates to CASRTTASGVQETQYF. Variable domain in full (rest from reference TRBV5-1 and TRBJ2-5): KAGVTQTPRYLIKTRGQQVTLSCSPISGHRSVSWYQQTPGQGLQFLFEYFSETQRNKGNFPGRFSGRQFSNSRSEMNVSTLELGDSALYLCASRTTASGVQETQYFGPGTRLLVL.

Judged by abundance, this clone is medium-sized. The same CDR3 can be traced to other DNA sequences in this sample. This chain uses TRBV30 with TRBJ1-5, with 8 positions matching TRBD1. Germline CDR1 GTSNPN, CDR2 SVGIG (reference sequence). This CDR3 is 16 amino acids long. V was pared by 1 base and J by 3 bases, with 8 bases of the junction left unmatched. CDR3 coding DNA: TGTGCCTGGAGTGGAGGTAGGACAGGGACCAATCAGCCCCAGCATTTT. This codes for CAWSGGRTGTNQPQHF.

The CDR3 DNA follows: TGTGCCAGCAGCTTAGGGGGGACTACTTACAATGAGCAGTTCTTC. Residues: CASSLGGTTYNEQFF. The V and J genes are TRBV7-2 and TRBJ2-1, with 7 bases that match TRBD2. Trimming cost V 1 base and J 4 bases; bases outside gene matches: 4. Germline V lookup: CDR1 SGHTA, CDR2 FQGNSA. This CDR3 has 15 residues.

This clone was seen a few times. The chain couples TRBV7-8 to TRBJ1-6; 7 nucleotides line up with TRBD1. The CDR3 is 17 residues long. Looked up from germline, CDR1 is SGHVS and CDR2 is FQNEAQ. V was clipped by 5 bases and J by 6 bases; unmatched bases: 13. The CDR3 spells CASSHPRGRQINSPLHF. As DNA, the CDR3 is TGTGCCAGCAGCCACCCTAGGGGGCGCCAGATTAATTCACCCCTCCACTTT.

This chain joins TRBV5-1 and TRBJ1-1, with D uncertain. This CDR3 contains 13 residues. Germline V gene sequence: CDR1 SGHRS, CDR2 YFSETQ. Between the trimmed V and J ends, which lost 2 bases and 1 base, there was a span of 6 bases. CDR3 bases: TGCGCCAGCAGCTTCTCACAGAACACTGAAGCTTTCTTT. This codes for CASSFSQNTEAFF.

The V call is TRBV5-4, the J call TRBJ2-3, with 9 bases lining up with TRBD2. The trim removed 6 bases at V and 6 bases at J, leaving 8 bases unmatched. Germline CDR1 reads SGHNT; CDR2 reads YYREEE (reference sequence). This CDR3 spans 14 amino acids. Here the CDR3 reads CASKAGGQGDTQYF. CDR3 coding DNA: TGTGCCAGCAAAGCGGGAGGTCAGGGGGATACGCAGTATTTT.

The genes are TRBV19 and TRBJ1-5; 9 positions agree with TRBD1. Germline trimming cut 5 bases from V and 7 bases from J; bases unmatched to any gene: 6. CDR1 is LNHDA, CDR2 SQIVND, per germline (reference sequence). The CDR3 runs to 14 residues. For the CDR3, the DNA is TGTGCCAGTAGTGGACAGGGGACGGGCCAGCCCCAGCATTTT. Encoded protein: CASSGQGTGQPQHF. The full variable domain, rest sourced from reference TRBV19 and TRBJ1-5, is DGGITQSPKYLFRKEGQNVTLSCEQNLNHDAMYWYRQDPGQGLRLIYYSQIVNDFQKGDIAEGYSVSREKKESFPLTVTSAQKNPTAFYLCASSGQGTGQPQHFGDGTRLSIL.

The V gene is TRBV28, the J gene TRBJ2-6, with D possibly being TRBD1 (6 bases). From germline, CDR1 is MDHEN and CDR2 SYDVKM. The CDR3 is 16 residues long. With 6 bases removed from V and 0 bases from J, the gap between germline ends came to 12 bases. The CDR3 region has the DNA TGTGCCAGCAGCACAGGGTCAAGCTCTGGGGCCAACGTCCTGACTTTC. Amino acid sequence: CASSTGSSSGANVLTF.

The genes are TRBV4-2 and TRBJ2-3; TRBD2 aligns across 10 bases. V gave up 4 bases and J gave up 3 bases; unmatched junction bases: 13. This CDR3 has 18 residues. Germline V CDR1 and CDR2: LGHNA, YNFKEQ. CDR3 protein: CASSLQRPSSGRTDTQYF. As DNA, the CDR3 is TGTGCCAGCAGCCTGCAACGGCCTTCTAGCGGGAGAACAGATACGCAGTATTTT.

This rearrangement joins TRBV5-1 to TRBJ2-5; TRBD2 might be the D (6 bases). V lost 4 bases and J lost 5, with 15 bases in between. Germline CDR1 reads SGHRS; CDR2 reads YFSETQ. This CDR3 is 14 amino acids long. In nucleotides, the CDR3 is TGCGCCAGCAGCCTCCAGGGTGGAGGGGAGACCCAGTACTTC. Its translation: CASSLQGGGETQYF.

This chain joins TRBV5-1 and TRBJ2-3, with a weak D call TRBD2 (5 bases). The CDR3 runs 17 residues. Germline V lookup: CDR1 SGHRS, CDR2 YFSETQ. Trimming removed 3 bases from V and 0 bases from J, with 17 bases in between. The CDR3 loop is CASSWPRRQTSTDTQYF. CDR3 nucleotide sequence: TGCGCCAGCAGCTGGCCACGGAGGCAGACAAGCACAGATACGCAGTATTTT.

This chain joins TRBV7-2 and TRBJ2-5; 7 bases are shared with TRBD1. The CDR3 is made up of 13 amino acids. Germline V gene sequence: CDR1 SGHTA, CDR2 FQGNSA. The trim removed 3 bases at V and 3 bases at J, leaving 1 base unmatched. CDR3: CASSFDREETQYF. CDR3 DNA: TGTGCCAGCAGCTTCGACAGGGAAGAGACCCAGTACTTC.

V gene TRBV6-6 combines with J gene TRBJ2-5, with D tentatively TRBD1 (6 bases). Trimming took off 7 bases at V and 4 bases at J, with 10 bases between the two ends. From germline, CDR1 is MNHNY and CDR2 SVGAGI (reference sequence). The length of the CDR3 is 12 residues. CDR3 DNA sequence: TGTGCCAGCAAGGGGGAAGCAGAGACCCAGTACTTC. This codes for CASKGEAETQYF.

This chain uses TRBV30 with TRBJ1-1; unclear D gene. The CDR3 contains 15 residues. Trimming stripped 0 bases from V and 7 bases from J, with 18 bases between. Germline loops: CDR1 GTSNPN, CDR2 SVGIG (reference sequence). The CDR3 sequence: CAWSVYSSSSHEAFF. The CDR3 DNA reads as TGTGCCTGGAGTGTATACTCTAGCTCGTCGCATGAAGCTTTCTTT.

This chain uses TRBV2 with TRBJ2-7; TRBD2 aligns across 10 bases. The CDR3 length is 13 residues. V trimming: 8 bases; J trimming: 6 bases; junction bases outside the gene matches: 7. Germline values: CDR1 SNHLY, CDR2 FYNNEI. As DNA, the CDR3 is TGTGCCAGCGGCGTGGCTAGCGGGAGCGAGCAGTACTTC. Its translation is CASGVASGSEQYF. The whole variable domain, remainder taken from reference TRBV2 and TRBJ2-7, is EPEVTQTPSHQVTQMGQEVILRCVPISNHLYFYWYRQILGQKVEFLVSFYNNEISEKSEIFDDQFSVERPDGSNFTLKIRSTKLEDSAMYFCASGVASGSEQYFGPGTRLTVT.

The V gene is TRBV10-3, the J gene TRBJ2-7; 13 bases are a match to TRBD2. CDR3 length: 15 residues. After removal of 6 bases from V and 4 bases from J, the junction contained 6 bases not matched to a gene. CDR1 ENHRY and CDR2 SYGVKD come from the germline V gene. The CDR3 sequence is CAIREEGLAGYEQYF. CDR3 bases: TGTGCCATCAGGGAAGAGGGACTAGCGGGATACGAGCAGTACTTC.

On this clone: This same CDR3 is encoded by further DNA sequences in the sample. The genes are TRBV6-1 and TRBJ2-7; D ambiguous. The CDR3 sequence is 10 residues long. The germline V gene encodes CDR1 MNHNS and CDR2 SASEGT. V shed 5 bases and J shed 4 bases, with 3 bases lying between them. CDR3 region: CASSRYEQYF. The CDR3 DNA reads TGTGCCAGCAGTCGTTACGAGCAGTACTTC.

This clone has only a few counts. The chain carries TRBV9 and TRBJ1-1; D is possibly TRBD1 (5 bases). Trimming removed 4 bases from V and 4 bases from J, with 17 bases in between. The CDR3 contains 15 residues. In germline, CDR1 is SGDLS, CDR2 YYNGEE. The CDR3, as DNA: TGTGCCAGCAGCCCCTTGGGGGGGATCGTCACTGAAGCTTTCTTT. Encoded protein: CASSPLGGIVTEAFF.

This clone came up a few times. The chain links TRBV4-1 to TRBJ1-4, with D perhaps matching TRBD1 (5 bases). This CDR3 is built from 16 residues. V gave up 0 bases and J gave up 8 bases, with 16 bases separating them. The V gene's germline CDR1 is MGHRA and CDR2 YSYEKL. The CDR3: CASSQERAGGDEKLFF. The CDR3 DNA follows: TGCGCCAGCAGCCAAGAGAGGGCAGGAGGGGACGAAAAACTGTTTTTT.

In its sample, this clone was seen a few times. The chain recombines TRBV5-5 with TRBJ2-3, with D perhaps matching TRBD2 (6 bases). This CDR3 contains 12 residues. Trimming removed 3 bases at V and 4 bases at J, with 6 bases between. Germline V CDR1 and CDR2: SGHKS, YYEKEE (reference sequence). CDR3 nucleotides: TGTGCCAGCAGCTGGGGGGCAGATACGCAGTATTTT. It is translated as CASSWGADTQYF. The full variable domain, its missing parts supplied by reference TRBV5-5 and TRBJ2-3, is DAGVTQSPTHLIKTRGQQVTLRCSPISGHKSVSWYQQVLGQGPQFIFQYYEKEERGRGNFPDRFSARQFPNYSSELNVNALLLGDSALYLCASSWGADTQYFGPGTRLTVL.

The chain carries TRBV28 and TRBJ2-7; 7 bases match TRBD1. This CDR3 has 13 residues. Germline-derived CDR1 and CDR2 are MDHEN and SYDVKM. Trimming at V came to 10 bases and at J to 4 bases, leaving 10 bases not matched to a gene. In DNA, the CDR3 is TGTGCCACCTCCAGAGGGGGCCGTTACGAGCAGTACTTC. Protein: CATSRGGRYEQYF.

This clone has a handful of counts. The V gene is TRBV6-5, the J gene TRBJ1-2; 7 bases agree with TRBD1. The CDR3 totals 16 residues. Germline trimming cut 2 bases from V and 4 bases from J; bases unmatched to any gene: 10. Germline V gene sequence: CDR1 MNHEY, CDR2 SVGAGI. CDR3 protein: CASSYLFGGQLYGYTF. The CDR3 nucleotides read TGTGCCAGCAGTTACCTTTTTGGGGGACAGCTCTATGGCTACACCTTC.

The CDR3 is CASSDAGTAYGYTF. CDR3 nucleotides: TGCGCCAGCAGTGATGCCGGGACAGCTTATGGCTACACCTTC. The rearrangement joins TRBV10-1 to TRBJ1-2; 7 positions agree with TRBD1. Germline CDR1 and CDR2: WNHNN and SYGVQD (reference sequence). The CDR3 has 14 amino acids. V gave up 3 bases and J gave up 5 bases; unmatched junction bases: 6.

The CDR3 is CAWSKSGQGYRQYF. The DNA for the CDR3 is TGTGCCTGGAGTAAATCTGGACAGGGTTATCGGCAGTACTTC. The J gene is TRBJ2-7, the V gene TRBV30, with 8 nucleotides matching TRBD1. The V gene's germline CDR1 is GTSNPN and CDR2 SVGIG (reference sequence). Losses at the gene ends were 2 bases for V and 9 bases for J; bases not matched to a gene: 12. This CDR3 comprises 14 residues.

The chain employs TRBV7-8 and TRBJ1-2, with D perhaps matching TRBD1 (5 bases). Germline CDR1 is SGHVS and CDR2 is FQNEAQ. The CDR3 is 15 residues long. The germline V and J ends were trimmed by 1 base and 7 bases, with 16 bases remaining between them. CDR3 in amino acids: CASSLVGTGGAGYTF. The CDR3 nucleotides read TGTGCCAGCAGCTTAGTTGGGACGGGGGGAGCTGGCTACACCTTC.

Turning to this clone: The sample holds other DNA sequences that translate to the same CDR3. The chain is built from TRBV30 and TRBJ2-1, with TRBD2 identical over 9 bases. V dropped 0 bases and J dropped 12; count of bases not matched to a gene: 9. The germline gives CDR1 GTSNPN, CDR2 SVGIG (reference sequence). The CDR3 is 14 residues long. CDR3 in DNA: TGTGCCTGGAGTGTCGACGGCGGGGGGGGACGGCAGTTCTTC. The encoded protein is CAWSVDGGGGRQFF.

The chain couples TRBV27 to TRBJ1-1; D ambiguous. Germline CDR1 MNHEY, CDR2 SMNVEV (reference sequence). This CDR3 has 15 amino acids. Trimming cost V 6 bases and J 5 bases, with 19 bases left between them. DNA for the CDR3: TGTGCCAGCAGCCCCGGGTTTATTCTTGGGACTGAAGCTTTCTTT. This translates into CASSPGFILGTEAFF.